This TCR beta chain is from a study of CD8+CD57+ T cells in acquired aplastic anemia. The overall study: Sorted CD4+ and CD8+ cells gave a mean 3.2 ug DNA, range roughly 0.19 to 30 ug. Sequencing produced an average of approximately 11 million reads per healthy donor for CD4+ cells.

Using genomic DNA as the template, TCR beta VDJ and CDR3 profiling was carried out. TCRdb reprocessed the reads with MiXCR, giving one entry per CDR3 protein. The sample lists around 170,000 distinct CDR3 sequences; 60% to 70% were seen once. V lost 3 bases and J lost 7; bases outside the gene matches: 10. Germline V gene lookup returns CDR1 WNHNN and CDR2 SYGVQD (reference sequence). The CDR3 loop spans 15 amino acids. Study-wide results and limits: The number of CD8+ CDR3 sequences shared by patients and controls was roughly 31. For CD8+ Simpson's diversity, patients and controls showed no significant difference.

Notes on this clonotype: Its antigen is not known.

Sequencing was carried out using sorted CD4+, CD8+, or CD8+CD57+ T cells (not recorded which) from PBMCs. The rearrangement links TRBV10-1 to TRBJ2-7; 9 bases fit TRBD2. The clonotype was recovered from a human donor in good health. The CDR3 sequence: CASSDRGRAPGEQYF. For the CDR3, the DNA is TGCGCCAGCAGTGACCGCGGGAGGGCCCCCGGGGAGCAGTACTTC.